This T cell receptor beta chain comes out of a study of T cells in Graves' hyperthyroidism and ophthalmopathy. Overall study results and limits: Among thyroid clonotypes expanded above 0.001, most also appeared in blood. Ophthalmopathy got predicted by the model a median around 6.8 months before its onset.

Amplified TCR beta CDR3 regions derived from RNA transcripts. HTBI primers were the set used in a first-round RT-PCR of the TCR CDR3. TCRdb ran MiXCR on the multiplex PCR reads and lists one entry per CDR3 protein. Of 490,000 or so distinct CDR3 sequences listed, approximately 49% are singletons. About this clonotype: Its antigen is unknown.

The source of this sequence is an adult woman with Graves' disease, either hyperthyroidism or ophthalmopathy (not recorded which). Sequenced material: peripheral blood or thyroid tissue (not recorded which).

The CDR3 sequence is CAISESFSRGEQYF. The DNA for the CDR3 is TGTGCCATCAGTGAGTCATTCTCTAGGGGCGAGCAGTACTTC. The chain links TRBV10-3 to TRBJ2-7; a possible D gene is TRBD1 (5 bases). The CDR3 has 14 amino acids. Germline assignment: CDR1 ENHRY and CDR2 SYGVKD. With 0 bases removed from V and 6 bases from J, the gap between germline ends came to 12 bases.